The 14 T cell receptor beta chains reported below all come from one sample, sequenced in a study of T cells in Graves' hyperthyroidism and ophthalmopathy. Researchers amplified the TCR beta CDR3 regions from RNA transcripts. The primer set for the first-round RT-PCR of the TCR CDR3 was HTBI. TCRdb redid the calling of the multiplex PCR reads with MiXCR, one entry per CDR3 protein. The repertoire holds approximately 640,000 distinct CDR3 sequences, with nearly 45% as singletons. Material: peripheral blood or thyroid tissue (not recorded which). Receptors were obtained from an adult man with Graves' disease, either hyperthyroidism or ophthalmopathy (not recorded which).

A word on this clonotype: This could be a read error, since a much larger clone is one nucleotide away. The J gene is TRBJ2-5, the V gene TRBV25-1, with D uncertain. Germline V lookup: CDR1 MGHDK, CDR2 SYGVNS. Between the trimmed V and J ends, which lost 10 bases and 0 bases, there was a span of 0 bases. CDR3 size: 9 residues. The CDR3 region is CANQETQYF. As DNA, the CDR3 is TGTGCCAACCAAGAGACCCAGTACTTC.

This clonotype was picked up a small number of times. This CDR3 reads CASSRLHDSMNTEAFF. The CDR3 bases are TGTGCCAGCAGCAGATTGCATGACAGCATGAACACTGAAGCTTTCTTT. V usage is TRBV7-9 and J usage is TRBJ1-1; tentatively, D is TRBD1 (5 bases). Germline V gene lookup returns CDR1 SEHNR and CDR2 FQNEAQ (reference sequence). The CDR3 loop spans 16 amino acids. V lost 5 bases and J lost 0, with 16 bases in between.

This clonotype was observed a handful of times. The chain employs TRBV29-1 and TRBJ1-6, with 7 bases matching TRBD1. Germline lookup yields CDR1 SQVTM and CDR2 ANQGSEA. Trimming took 8 bases from V and 6 from J; bases not matched to a gene: 7. This CDR3 spans 13 amino acids. DNA for the CDR3: TGCAGCTCCCAGGGGGACACTAATTCACCCCTCCACTTT. Protein product: CSSQGDTNSPLHF.

The genes are TRBV7-2 and TRBJ1-5, with D uncertain. The germline gives CDR1 SGHTA, CDR2 FQGNSA. The CDR3 sequence is 14 residues long. Trimming took off 3 bases at V and 6 bases at J, with 12 bases between the two ends. CDR3 sequence reads: CASSFGRASQPQHF. The CDR3 coding sequence is TGTGCCAGCAGCTTCGGGCGGGCCAGTCAGCCCCAGCATTTT.

This clonotype was seen only a few times. The chain recombines TRBV11-2 with TRBJ1-5, with 11 nucleotides matching TRBD1. This CDR3 has 15 residues. Germline loops: CDR1 SGHAT, CDR2 FQNNGV. V shed 5 bases and J 2 bases; nucleotides not matched to a gene: 2. Here the CDR3 DNA reads TGTGCCAGCAGCCGGACAGGGGGCCGCAATCAGCCCCAGCATTTT. It codes for CASSRTGGRNQPQHF.

The rearrangement uses TRBV2 and TRBJ2-7, with D possibly being TRBD2 (7 bases). Germline values: CDR1 SNHLY, CDR2 FYNNEI. There are 14 residues in the CDR3. The V gene lost 6 bases and the J gene lost 2 bases, with 14 bases spanning the gap. CDR3 nucleotides: TGTGCCAGCAGGGGGGGGGCCTTTACCTACGAGCAGTACTTC. It specifies CASRGGAFTYEQYF.

This clonotype appeared a single time. The CDR3 spells CSALTGNQETQYF. CDR3 nucleotide sequence: TGCAGTGCTCTAACGGGGAACCAAGAGACCCAGTACTTC. V is TRBV20-1 and J is TRBJ2-5; possibly TRBD2 for D (5 bases). The V and J ends lost 5 bases and 0 bases respectively, with 10 bases between them. CDR1 and CDR2 (germline): DFQATT, SNEGSKA (reference sequence). The CDR3 is made up of 13 amino acids.

The chain links TRBV7-9 to TRBJ1-1; D is unresolved. Germline V gene sequence: CDR1 SEHNR, CDR2 FQNEAQ (reference sequence). Trimming stripped 0 bases from V and 1 base from J, with 15 bases between. The CDR3 consists of 17 residues. CDR3 region: CASSLAPGERSNTEAFF. CDR3 sequence (DNA): TGTGCCAGCAGCTTAGCACCGGGAGAGCGATCGAACACTGAAGCTTTCTTT.

Comments on this clonotype: Since a much larger clone is just one base distant, this may be a read error. This likely comes from a read error, as the CDR3 has no conserved phenylalanine or tryptophan at its end. V is TRBV29-1 and J is TRBJ2-7, with 8 bases fitting TRBD1. The ends lost 2 bases at V and 3 bases at J; junction bases unmatched: 6. The germline V gene encodes CDR1 SQVTM and CDR2 ANQGSEA. The CDR3 is 14 amino acids. The CDR3: CSVERQGLGYEQYL. The CDR3 DNA reads TGCAGCGTTGAACGACAGGGGTTAGGCTACGAGCAGTACCTC.

This clonotype was observed many times. V is TRBV24-1 and J is TRBJ1-1; 9 nucleotides line up with TRBD1. Germline CDR1 reads KGHDR; CDR2 reads SFDVKD. V was pared by 7 bases and J by 4 bases, with 6 bases of the junction left unmatched. CDR3 length: 14 amino acids. The CDR3 is CATRQTGGGTEAFF. The CDR3 nucleotides are TGTGCCACCAGACAAACAGGGGGCGGCACTGAAGCTTTCTTT.

This clonotype was picked up many times. V is TRBV19 and J is TRBJ1-4; D might be TRBD1 (5 bases). The CDR3 runs 15 residues. Trimming took off 5 bases at V and 5 bases at J, with 15 bases between the two ends. Germline assignment: CDR1 LNHDA and CDR2 SQIVND (reference sequence). The CDR3 coding sequence is TGTGCCAGTAGTGCCTGGGGCAGGACGAATGAAAAACTGTTTTTT. It specifies CASSAWGRTNEKLFF.

CDR3 protein: CASSLFEGANTEAFF. The CDR3 nucleotides are TGTGCCAGCAGCTTATTCGAGGGGGCGAACACTGAAGCTTTCTTT. The J gene is TRBJ1-1, the V gene TRBV7-9; 7 bases are shared with TRBD1. The CDR3 sequence is 15 residues long. The V and J ends lost 2 bases and 1 base, in that order; junction bases with no gene match: 4. Per germline, CDR1 SEHNR and CDR2 FQNEAQ (reference sequence).

This chain links TRBV5-1 with TRBJ1-1, with D possibly TRBD1 on 6 matching bases. Germline lookup yields CDR1 SGHRS and CDR2 YFSETQ. The CDR3 is made up of 17 amino acids. V was shortened by 2 bases and J by 1 base, with 18 bases between the two germline ends. In DNA form, the CDR3 reads TGCGCCAGCAGCTTCCCACTCCTAGACAGGACGAACACTGAAGCTTTCTTT. Translated, it gives CASSFPLLDRTNTEAFF. The whole variable domain, remainder taken from reference TRBV5-1 and TRBJ1-1, is KAGVTQTPRYLIKTRGQQVTLSCSPISGHRSVSWYQQTPGQGLQFLFEYFSETQRNKGNFPGRFSGRQFSNSRSEMNVSTLELGDSALYLCASSFPLLDRTNTEAFFGQGTRLTVV.

Note on this clonotype: Germline and junction disagree at one end, which may indicate a read error. The J gene is TRBJ2-7, the V gene TRBV5-1; D is ambiguous. The CDR3 has 13 residues. Germline CDR1 SGHRS, CDR2 YFSETQ. CDR3 DNA sequence: TGCGCCAGCAGCTTGGAAGGAAGCTACGAGCTGTACTTC. Translation: CASSLEGSYELYF.